The next 23 T cell receptor beta chains were all read from a single sample in a study of CXCR3-negative and CXCR3-positive naive CD8 T cells. Points from the study as a whole: More hydrophobic TRB CDR3s were found in CXCR3-positive naive cells than in CXCR3-negative naive cells.

Researchers prepared the TRB cDNA libraries using 5' RACE with UMI labels. Reanalyzing the 5' RACE reads, TCRdb keeps one entry per CDR3 protein, without DNA. The sample includes roughly 59,000 distinct CDR3 sequences. Their cognate antigens are unknown. Sequencing was performed on naive CXCR3+ CD8+ T cells from blood. Subset given: CD45RO-CCR7+CD27+CD95- naive CD8+ T cells expressing CXCR3 (TNR3+). These receptors were obtained from a human donor in good health. Some clones in this sample may be carry-over from other donors' samples.

This chain uses TRBV6-1 with TRBJ2-1. Germline V gene lookup returns CDR1 MNHNS and CDR2 SASEGT. The CDR3 is 12 residues long. CDR3 sequence: CASSEALNEQFF.

The chain has TRBV12-3 or TRBV12-4 and TRBJ2-5; the D call of TRBD1 rests on TCRdb alone, since no DNA is present to check it. The length of the CDR3 is 15 residues. This CDR3 reads CASSFNRGLEETQYF.

The V gene is TRBV29-1, the J gene TRBJ2-7. This CDR3 has 13 residues. Germline V gene lookup returns CDR1 SQVTM and CDR2 ANQGSEA. The CDR3 loop is CSVQTGATYEQYF.

The chain uses TRBV16 and TRBJ2-4. CDR3 length equals 17 residues. Germline assignment: CDR1 KGHSY and CDR2 FQNENV. The CDR3 reads CASSHPDRGLAKNIQYF.

The chain carries TRBV14 and TRBJ2-7; the D call of TRBD1 rests on TCRdb alone, since no DNA is present to check it. Germline CDR1 SGHDN, CDR2 FVKESK. The CDR3 runs to 15 residues. The CDR3 sequence: CASSHSMDSQSEQYF.

The chain recombines TRBV16 with TRBJ2-1; the TCRdb D gene call, TRBD2, has no DNA to confirm it. The CDR3 runs to 14 residues. The germline CDR1 and CDR2 sequences are KGHSY and FQNENV. CDR3 residues: CASTRRGGANEQFF.

The chain has TRBV20-1 and TRBJ2-7; no DNA is available, so the TRBD2 call from TCRdb remains unchecked. The germline V gene has CDR1 DFQATT and CDR2 SNEGSKA (reference sequence). The CDR3 extends over 13 amino acids. CDR3 in amino acids: CSATGTSWYEQCF.

This chain uses TRBV29-1 with TRBJ1-1; as DNA is missing, the TRBD1 call by TCRdb cannot be tested. The CDR3 runs 14 residues. Germline V lookup: CDR1 SQVTM, CDR2 ANQGSEA. This CDR3 reads CSVERDLMNTEAFF.

The rearrangement links TRBV7-2 to TRBJ2-1; checking the TCRdb D call of TRBD1 is not possible without DNA. The CDR3 contains 16 residues. Germline CDR1 SGHTA, CDR2 FQGNSA. The CDR3 is CASTESGQGVYNEQFF.

This rearrangement joins TRBV4-3 to TRBJ2-7. This CDR3 contains 14 residues. Germline-derived CDR1 and CDR2 are LGHNA and YSLEER. The CDR3 sequence is CASSQEYGTYEQYF.

V is TRBV27 and J is TRBJ2-1. Per germline, CDR1 MNHEY and CDR2 SMNVEV (reference sequence). The CDR3 loop spans 13 amino acids. This CDR3 is CASSSSRSNEQFF.

V usage is TRBV29-1 and J usage is TRBJ1-2; TCRdb's D call, TRBD1, is unchecked because there is no DNA. Germline assignment: CDR1 SQVTM and CDR2 ANQGSEA. The CDR3 is 13 amino acids. CDR3 residues: CSVGTPGYYGYTF.

The gene calls are TRBV5-1 and TRBJ1-1; the D gene TCRdb calls, TRBD1, cannot be checked with no DNA. Germline V gene lookup returns CDR1 SGHRS and CDR2 YFSETQ. The CDR3 extends over 15 amino acids. CDR3 protein: CASSWGTGSTDEAFF.

The chain has TRBV5-1 and TRBJ2-1. The length of the CDR3 is 13 residues. From germline, CDR1 is SGHRS and CDR2 YFSETQ. The CDR3 is CASSLGQENEQFF.

The CDR3 sequence is CSVELRDRATYEQYF. This sequence joins TRBV29-1 and TRBJ2-7; TCRdb lists TRBD1, though no DNA is available to test this call. CDR1 is SQVTM and CDR2 is ANQGSEA in the germline V gene. This CDR3 has 15 residues.

V is TRBV7-7 and J is TRBJ2-2. Per the germline V gene, CDR1 is SSHAT and CDR2 is FNYEAQ (reference sequence). The CDR3 is 16 residues long. The CDR3 here is CASSLNRPGPSGELFF.

The chain combines TRBV6-2 or TRBV6-3 with TRBJ2-3; TCRdb's D gene call, TRBD2, goes unchecked for lack of DNA. Germline assignment: CDR1 MNHEY and CDR2 SVGEGT. This CDR3 comprises 16 residues. Here the CDR3 reads CASSELAGGRTDTQYF.

The V gene is TRBV29-1, the J gene TRBJ2-1; TCRdb reports TRBD1, a call that lacks DNA to check it against. This CDR3 is built from 15 residues. In germline, CDR1 is SQVTM, CDR2 ANQGSEA. The CDR3 is CSVENRGGSMDEQFF.

The rearrangement links TRBV3-1 to TRBJ1-3; lacking DNA, the TRBD1 call made by TCRdb goes unchecked. Germline V gene data show CDR1 as LGHDT and CDR2 as YNNKEL (reference sequence). This CDR3 is 15 amino acids long. CDR3 protein: CASSQDTRGGDTIYF.

The rearrangement links TRBV29-1 to TRBJ2-7; TCRdb designates TRBD2, a call that cannot be tested without DNA. Looked up from germline, CDR1 is SQVTM and CDR2 is ANQGSEA. The CDR3 sequence is 15 residues long. The CDR3 sequence: CSVEPAAGTSYEQYF.

The chain recombines TRBV10-3 with TRBJ2-1; TCRdb reports TRBD2, a call that lacks DNA to check it against. This CDR3 has 20 amino acids. The germline V gene has CDR1 ENHRY and CDR2 SYGVKD. The CDR3 here is CAISGWTSGGARTFYNEQFF.

The chain uses TRBV21-1 and TRBJ1-5; checking the TCRdb D call of TRBD1 is not possible without DNA. TRBV21-1 is a pseudogene. The CDR3 spans 19 residues. The CDR3: CASSKVGKVGTEQNQPQHF.

The chain uses TRBV4-3 and TRBJ2-7; TCRdb's assignment of TRBD1 cannot be checked, as there is no DNA. Germline V gives CDR1 LGHNA, CDR2 YSLEER. The length of the CDR3 is 17 residues. CDR3: CASSQDLTGAHPYEQYF.